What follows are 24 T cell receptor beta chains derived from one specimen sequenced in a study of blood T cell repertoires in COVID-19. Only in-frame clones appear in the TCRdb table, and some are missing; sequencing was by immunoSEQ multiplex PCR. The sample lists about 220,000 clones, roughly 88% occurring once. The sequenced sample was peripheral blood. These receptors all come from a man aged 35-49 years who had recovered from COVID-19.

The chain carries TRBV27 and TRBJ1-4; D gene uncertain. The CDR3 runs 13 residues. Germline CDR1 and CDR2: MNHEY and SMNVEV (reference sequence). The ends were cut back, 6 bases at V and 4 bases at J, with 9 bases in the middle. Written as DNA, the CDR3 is TGTGCCAGCAGGCGCGGCCTTAATGAAAAACTGTTTTTT. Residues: CASRRGLNEKLFF.

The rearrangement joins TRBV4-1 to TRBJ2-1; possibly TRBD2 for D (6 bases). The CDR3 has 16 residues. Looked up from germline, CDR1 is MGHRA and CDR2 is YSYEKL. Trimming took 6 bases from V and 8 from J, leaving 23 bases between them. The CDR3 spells CASSLPEGLRGHEQFF. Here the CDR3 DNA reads TGCGCCAGCAGTCTCCCCGAGGGTCTGCGGGGTCATGAGCAGTTCTTC.

CDR3 nucleotide sequence: TGCGCCAGCAGCCAAGCCCTCGGGGGCTATGGCTACACCTTC. It yields the protein CASSQALGGYGYTF. This chain links TRBV4-1 with TRBJ1-2; possibly TRBD1 for D (5 bases). Trimming cost V 1 base and J 4 bases, with 10 bases left between them. CDR3 size: 14 residues. The germline V gene has CDR1 MGHRA and CDR2 YSYEKL.

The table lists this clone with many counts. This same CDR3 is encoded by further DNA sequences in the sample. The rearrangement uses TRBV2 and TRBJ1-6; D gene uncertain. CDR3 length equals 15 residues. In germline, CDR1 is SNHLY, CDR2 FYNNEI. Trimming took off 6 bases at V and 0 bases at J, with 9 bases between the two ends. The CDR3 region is CASRRQSSYNSPLHF. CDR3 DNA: TGTGCCAGCAGGAGACAATCCTCCTATAATTCACCCCTCCACTTT.

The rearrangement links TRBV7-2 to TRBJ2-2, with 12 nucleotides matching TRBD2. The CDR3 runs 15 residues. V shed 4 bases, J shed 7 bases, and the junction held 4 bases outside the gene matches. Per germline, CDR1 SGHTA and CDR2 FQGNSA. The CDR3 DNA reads TGTGCCAGCAGCTCTAGCGGGAGGGCCTTCGGGGAGCTGTTTTTT. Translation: CASSSSGRAFGELFF.

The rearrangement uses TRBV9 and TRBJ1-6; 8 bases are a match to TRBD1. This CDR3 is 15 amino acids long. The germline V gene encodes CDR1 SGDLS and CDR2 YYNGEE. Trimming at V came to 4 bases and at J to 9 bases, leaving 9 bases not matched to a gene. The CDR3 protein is CASSTRGTGGSPLHF. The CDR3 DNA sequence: TGTGCCAGCAGCACACGCGGGACAGGAGGTTCACCCCTCCACTTT.

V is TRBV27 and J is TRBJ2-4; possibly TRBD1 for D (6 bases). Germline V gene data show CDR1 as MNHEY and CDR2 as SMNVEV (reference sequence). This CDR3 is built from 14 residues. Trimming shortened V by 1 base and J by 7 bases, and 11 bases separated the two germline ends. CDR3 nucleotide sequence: TGTGCCAGCAGTTTATGGGGGCGCGGGAACATTCAGTACTTC. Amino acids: CASSLWGRGNIQYF.

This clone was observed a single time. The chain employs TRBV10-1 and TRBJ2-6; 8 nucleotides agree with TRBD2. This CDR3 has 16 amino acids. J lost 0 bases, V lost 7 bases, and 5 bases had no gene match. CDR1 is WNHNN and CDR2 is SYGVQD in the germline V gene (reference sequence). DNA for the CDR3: TGCGCCAGCACCGGGGGGGGGAGCTCTGGGGCCAACGTCCTGACTTTC. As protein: CASTGGGSSGANVLTF.

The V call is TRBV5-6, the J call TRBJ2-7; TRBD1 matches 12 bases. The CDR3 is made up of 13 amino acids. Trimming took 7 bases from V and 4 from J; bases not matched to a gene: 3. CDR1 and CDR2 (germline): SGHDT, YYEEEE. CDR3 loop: CASAGQGAYEQYF. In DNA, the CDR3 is TGTGCCAGCGCGGGACAGGGGGCTTACGAGCAGTACTTC.

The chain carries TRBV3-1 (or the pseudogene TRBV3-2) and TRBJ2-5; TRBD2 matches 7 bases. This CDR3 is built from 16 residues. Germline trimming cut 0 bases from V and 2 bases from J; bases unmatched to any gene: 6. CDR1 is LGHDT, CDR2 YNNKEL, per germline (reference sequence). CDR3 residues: CASSQEVGGLQETQYF. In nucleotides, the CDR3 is TGTGCCAGCAGCCAAGAGGTCGGGGGGTTACAAGAGACCCAGTACTTC.

The DNA of the CDR3 is TGTGCCAGTAGTCCGGGACAGGGGTCACACACCATATATTTT. Amino acid sequence: CASSPGQGSHTIYF. V usage is TRBV19 and J usage is TRBJ1-3; 10 bases agree with TRBD1. Per germline, CDR1 LNHDA and CDR2 SQIVND (reference sequence). V was pared by 5 bases and J by 8 bases, with 6 bases of the junction left unmatched. This CDR3 contains 14 residues.

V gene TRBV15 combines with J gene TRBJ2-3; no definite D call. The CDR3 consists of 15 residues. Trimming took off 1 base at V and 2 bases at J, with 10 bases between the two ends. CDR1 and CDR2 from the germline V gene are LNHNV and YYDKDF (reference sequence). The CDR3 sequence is CATSRVGQTTDTQYF. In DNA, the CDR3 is TGTGCCACCAGCAGAGTTGGGCAGACCACAGATACGCAGTATTTT.

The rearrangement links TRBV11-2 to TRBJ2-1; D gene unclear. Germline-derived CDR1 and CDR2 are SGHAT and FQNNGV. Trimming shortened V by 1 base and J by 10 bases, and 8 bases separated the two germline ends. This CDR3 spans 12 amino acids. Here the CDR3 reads CASSLVSQEQFF. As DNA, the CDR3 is TGTGCCAGCAGCTTAGTCTCCCAGGAGCAGTTCTTC.

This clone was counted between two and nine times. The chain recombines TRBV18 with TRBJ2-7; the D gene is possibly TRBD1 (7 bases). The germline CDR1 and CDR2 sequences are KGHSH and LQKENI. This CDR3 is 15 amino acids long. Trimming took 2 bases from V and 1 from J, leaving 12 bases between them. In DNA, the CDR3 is TGTGCCAGCTCACCAGCAGGGGGGATTTCCTACGAGCAGTACTTC. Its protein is CASSPAGGISYEQYF.

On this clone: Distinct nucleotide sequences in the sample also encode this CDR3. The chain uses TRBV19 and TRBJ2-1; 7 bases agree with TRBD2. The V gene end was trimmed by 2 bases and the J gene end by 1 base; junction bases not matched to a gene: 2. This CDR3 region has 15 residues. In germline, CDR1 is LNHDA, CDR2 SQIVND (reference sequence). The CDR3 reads CASSISGGSYNEQFF. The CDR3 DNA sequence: TGTGCCAGTAGTATATCCGGGGGGTCCTACAATGAGCAGTTCTTC.

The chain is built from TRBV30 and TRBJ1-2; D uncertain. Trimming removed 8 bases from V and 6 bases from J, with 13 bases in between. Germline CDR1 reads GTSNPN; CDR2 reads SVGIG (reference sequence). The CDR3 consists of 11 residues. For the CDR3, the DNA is TGTGCCCGGGAGAGGGCGGATGGCTACACCTTC. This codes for CARERADGYTF.

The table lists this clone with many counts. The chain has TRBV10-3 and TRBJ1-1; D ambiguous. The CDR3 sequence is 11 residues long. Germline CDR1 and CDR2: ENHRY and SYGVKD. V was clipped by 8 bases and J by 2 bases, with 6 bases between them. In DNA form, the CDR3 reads TGTGCCATCCTTAAAAACACTGAAGCTTTCTTT. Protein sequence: CAILKNTEAFF.

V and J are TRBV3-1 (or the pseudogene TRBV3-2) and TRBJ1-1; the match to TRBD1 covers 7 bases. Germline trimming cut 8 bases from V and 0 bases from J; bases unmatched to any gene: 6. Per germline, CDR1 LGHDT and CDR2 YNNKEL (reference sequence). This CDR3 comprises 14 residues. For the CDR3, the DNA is TGTGCCAGCTGGGACAGAGGATTGAACACTGAAGCTTTCTTT. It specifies CASWDRGLNTEAFF.

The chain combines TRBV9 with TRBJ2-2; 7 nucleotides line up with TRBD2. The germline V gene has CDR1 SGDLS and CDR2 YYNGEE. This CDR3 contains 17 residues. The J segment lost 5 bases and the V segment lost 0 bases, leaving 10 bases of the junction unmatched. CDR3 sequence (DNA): TGTGCCAGCAGCGTAGGGGAGCGGGAAGGCTATACCGGGGAGCTGTTTTTT. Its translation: CASSVGEREGYTGELFF.

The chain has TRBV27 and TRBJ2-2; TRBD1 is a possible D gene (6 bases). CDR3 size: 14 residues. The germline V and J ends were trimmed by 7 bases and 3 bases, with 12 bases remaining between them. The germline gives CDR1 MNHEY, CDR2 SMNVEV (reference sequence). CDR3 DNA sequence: TGTGCCAGCAAACTAACAGGGTACACCGGGGAGCTGTTTTTT. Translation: CASKLTGYTGELFF.

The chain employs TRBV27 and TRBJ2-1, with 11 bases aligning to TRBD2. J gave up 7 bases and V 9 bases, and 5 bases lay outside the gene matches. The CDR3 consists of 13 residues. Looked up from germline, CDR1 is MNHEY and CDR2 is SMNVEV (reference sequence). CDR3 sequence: CASWASGRNEQFF. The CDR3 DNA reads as TGTGCCAGTTGGGCTAGCGGGAGGAATGAGCAGTTCTTC.

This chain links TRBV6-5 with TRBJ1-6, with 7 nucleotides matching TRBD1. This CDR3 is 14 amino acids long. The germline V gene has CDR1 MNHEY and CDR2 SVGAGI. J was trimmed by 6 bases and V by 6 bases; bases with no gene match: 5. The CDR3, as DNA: TGTGCCAGCAGAGAGACAGGGACTAATTCACCCCTCCACTTT. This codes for CASRETGTNSPLHF.

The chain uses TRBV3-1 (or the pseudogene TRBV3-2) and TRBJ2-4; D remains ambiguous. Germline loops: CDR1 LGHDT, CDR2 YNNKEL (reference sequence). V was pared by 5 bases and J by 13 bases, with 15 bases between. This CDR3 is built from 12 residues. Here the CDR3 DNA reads TGTGCCAGCAGCTCCGAACCGACTCTCCAGTACTTC. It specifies CASSSEPTLQYF.

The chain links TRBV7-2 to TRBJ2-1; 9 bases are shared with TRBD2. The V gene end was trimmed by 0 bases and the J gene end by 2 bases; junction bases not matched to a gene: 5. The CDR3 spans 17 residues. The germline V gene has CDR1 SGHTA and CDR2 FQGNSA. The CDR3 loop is CASSLAGSGRPYNEQFF. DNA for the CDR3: TGTGCCAGCAGCTTAGCTGGGAGCGGGAGGCCCTACAATGAGCAGTTCTTC.